This entry features one TCR beta chain sequence. The same CDR3 arises from other DNA sequences in this sample as well. The CDR3 covers 13 residues. From germline, CDR1 is SGDLS and CDR2 YYNGEE. Germline trimming cut 3 bases from V and 5 bases from J; bases unmatched to any gene: 2. This sample stems from a study of blood T cell repertoires in COVID-19. In the authors' methods: Estimation of nucleated cell counts relied on the amplification of reference gene primers. Sequenced by immunoSEQ multiplex PCR; TCRdb stores in-frame clones only, minus some. From that table come the V and J calls and clone size; the DNA was used to work out D and trimming. The sample records over 200,000 clones, 84% being singletons.

The sequence was obtained from a woman of 80 years or more with COVID-19, enrolled during active disease. Material for sequencing was peripheral blood. The gene calls are TRBV9 and TRBJ1-2; 9 positions agree with TRBD1. The DNA for the CDR3 is TGTGCCAGCAGCGAGGGACAGGGTTATGGCTACACCTTC. Translated, it gives CASSEGQGYGYTF.